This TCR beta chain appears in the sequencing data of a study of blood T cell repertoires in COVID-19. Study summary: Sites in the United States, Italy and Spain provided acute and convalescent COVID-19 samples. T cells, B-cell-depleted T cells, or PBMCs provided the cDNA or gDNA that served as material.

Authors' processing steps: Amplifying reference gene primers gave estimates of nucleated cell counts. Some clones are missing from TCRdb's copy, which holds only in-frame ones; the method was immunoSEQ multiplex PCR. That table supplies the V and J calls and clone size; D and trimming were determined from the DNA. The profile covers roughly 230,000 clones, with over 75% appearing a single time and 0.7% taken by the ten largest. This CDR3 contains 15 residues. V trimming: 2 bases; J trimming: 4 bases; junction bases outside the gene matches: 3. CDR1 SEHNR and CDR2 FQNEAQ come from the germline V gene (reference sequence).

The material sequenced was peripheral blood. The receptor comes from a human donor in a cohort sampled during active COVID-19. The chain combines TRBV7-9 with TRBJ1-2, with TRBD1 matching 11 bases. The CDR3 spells CASSLPDRGLYGYTF. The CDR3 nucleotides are TGTGCCAGCAGCTTACCGGACAGGGGGCTCTATGGCTACACCTTC.